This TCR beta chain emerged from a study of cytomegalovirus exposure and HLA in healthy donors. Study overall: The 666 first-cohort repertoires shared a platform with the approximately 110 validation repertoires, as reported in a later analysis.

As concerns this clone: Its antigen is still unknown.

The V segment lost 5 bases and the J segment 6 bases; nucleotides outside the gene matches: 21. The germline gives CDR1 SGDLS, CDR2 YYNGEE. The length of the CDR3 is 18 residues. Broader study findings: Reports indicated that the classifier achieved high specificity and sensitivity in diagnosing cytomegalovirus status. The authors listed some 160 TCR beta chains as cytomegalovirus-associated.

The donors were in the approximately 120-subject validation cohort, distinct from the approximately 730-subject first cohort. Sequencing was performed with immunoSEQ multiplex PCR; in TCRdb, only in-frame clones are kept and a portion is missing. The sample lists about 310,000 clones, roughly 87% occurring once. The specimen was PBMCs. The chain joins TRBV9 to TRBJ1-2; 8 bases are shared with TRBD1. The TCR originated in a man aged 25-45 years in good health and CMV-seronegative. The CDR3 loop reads CASRSRALTQGASDGYTF. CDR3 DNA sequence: TGTGCCAGCAGATCTAGAGCCCTCACTCAGGGGGCCTCGGATGGCTACACCTTC.